The 13 T cell receptor beta chains below all came from one sample that was sequenced in a study of cytomegalovirus exposure and HLA in healthy donors. Vbeta (60) and Jbeta (13) primers were used in the PCR. Using immunoSEQ multiplex PCR, the repertoire was profiled, and TCRdb retains in-frame clones only, with some absent. This sample has about 150,000 clones; nearly 80% occur once, and the top ten carry 1.5% to 2%. Input material: PBMCs. Every receptor here comes from a woman aged 25 to 39 in good health and CMV-seronegative.

This clone was observed a handful of times. The gene calls are TRBV30 and TRBJ1-4, with 9 nucleotides matching TRBD1. The V gene's germline CDR1 is GTSNPN and CDR2 SVGIG (reference sequence). The CDR3 extends over 15 amino acids. Trimming removed 3 bases from V and 7 bases from J; junction bases left unmatched: 9. The CDR3 protein is CAWRPPGTGFEKLFF. CDR3 nucleotides: TGTGCCTGGAGGCCTCCAGGGACAGGGTTTGAAAAACTGTTTTTT.

This rearrangement joins TRBV5-1 to TRBJ2-3; D might be TRBD2 (6 bases). CDR3 length equals 17 residues. CDR1 and CDR2 from the germline V gene are SGHRS and YFSETQ. The V end was cut by 3 bases, the J end by 0 bases, with 17 bases between. For the CDR3, the DNA is TGCGCCAGCAGCTACACCCTAGGCGGGGTGAGCACAGATACGCAGTATTTT. This sequence encodes CASSYTLGGVSTDTQYF.

V and J are TRBV7-9 and TRBJ2-7, with a tentative D call TRBD2 (6 bases). Trimming pared 9 bases from V and 2 bases from J, leaving 14 bases between. The germline V gene has CDR1 SEHNR and CDR2 FQNEAQ (reference sequence). The CDR3 has 13 residues. In nucleotides, the CDR3 is TGTGCCAGGAAAGGAGGGCTTACCTACGAGCAGTACTTC. Translating it yields CARKGGLTYEQYF. The full variable domain, with the rest looked up from reference TRBV7-9 and TRBJ2-7, is DTGVSQNPRHKITKRGQNVTFRCDPISEHNRLYWYRQTLGQGPEFLTYFQNEAQLEKSRLLSDRFSAERPKGSFSTLEIQRTEQGDSAMYLCARKGGLTYEQYFGPGTRLTVT.

The rearrangement links TRBV4-3 to TRBJ1-1, with D perhaps TRBD1 (5 bases). V lost 4 bases, J lost 11 bases, and 20 bases lay in between. Germline lookup yields CDR1 LGHNA and CDR2 YSLEER. The CDR3 totals 14 residues. The CDR3 DNA reads TGCGCCAGCAGCCCGAACTTTGGGGCGCGAGCTGCTTTCTTT. Its translation is CASSPNFGARAAFF.

The rearrangement joins TRBV25-1 to TRBJ1-6; unclear D gene. The CDR3 is 13 amino acids. Between the trimmed V and J ends, which lost 2 bases and 6 bases, there was a span of 5 bases. Germline V gene lookup returns CDR1 MGHDK and CDR2 SYGVNS. This CDR3 reads CASSEGSNSPLHF. The CDR3 nucleotides are TGTGCCAGCAGTGAAGGCAGTAATTCACCCCTCCACTTT.

The rearrangement links TRBV27 to TRBJ1-3, with a possible D match to TRBD1 (5 bases). With 6 bases removed from V and 1 base from J, the gap between germline ends came to 13 bases. The germline V gene encodes CDR1 MNHEY and CDR2 SMNVEV (reference sequence). The CDR3 loop spans 15 amino acids. In nucleotides, the CDR3 is TGTGCCAGCAGGGCGGGAGACAGTTCTGGAAACACCATATATTTT. This gives the protein CASRAGDSSGNTIYF.

The V gene is TRBV5-5, the J gene TRBJ1-3; no definite D call. V shed 2 bases and J shed 4 bases, with 10 bases lying between them. The CDR3 spans 14 residues. Per the germline V gene, CDR1 is SGHKS and CDR2 is YYEKEE (reference sequence). The DNA of the CDR3 is TGTGCCAGCAGCTTATCACAGCCGGGAAACACCATATATTTT. This translates into CASSLSQPGNTIYF.

This chain links TRBV7-3 with TRBJ2-5; TRBD2 might be the D (7 bases). The CDR3 extends over 14 amino acids. Trimming shortened V by 4 bases and J by 5 bases, and 14 bases separated the two germline ends. The germline gives CDR1 SGHTA, CDR2 FQGTGA. CDR3 coding DNA: TGTGCCAGCAGCTGGGGGGGGGCCGATGAGACCCAGTACTTC. Its protein product is CASSWGGADETQYF.

This clone showed up just once. The rearrangement links TRBV2 to TRBJ1-2; D is possibly TRBD1 (5 bases). The CDR3 extends over 12 amino acids. V was shortened by 5 bases and J by 7 bases, with 11 bases between the two germline ends. Germline CDR1 SNHLY, CDR2 FYNNEI. DNA for the CDR3: TGTGCCAGCAGTAGGGGTCTGTTTGGCTACACCTTC. Protein: CASSRGLFGYTF.

The rearrangement uses TRBV6-6 and TRBJ1-1; D perhaps matches TRBD1 (6 bases). CDR1 is MNHNY and CDR2 is SVGAGI in the germline V gene (reference sequence). Trimming left V 0 bases short and J 11 bases short, with 13 bases between. CDR3 length equals 13 residues. In nucleotides, the CDR3 is TGTGCCAGCAGTTACTCGAGGTCAGGGGTCGCTTTCTTT. Its protein is CASSYSRSGVAFF.

V and J are TRBV6-1 and TRBJ2-3; 10 bases map to TRBD2. CDR3 size: 17 residues. V gave up 0 bases and J gave up 3 bases; unmatched junction bases: 6. From germline, CDR1 is MNHNS and CDR2 SASEGT. The CDR3 loop is CASSEAPLAGGTDTQYF. In nucleotides, the CDR3 is TGTGCCAGCAGTGAAGCCCCATTAGCGGGGGGTACAGATACGCAGTATTTT.

This chain uses TRBV23-1 with TRBJ1-5, with TRBD1 as a possible D gene (6 bases). TRBV23-1 is filed as an ORF, its function uncertain. This CDR3 region has 15 residues. Trimming removed 0 bases at V and 5 bases at J, with 11 bases between. The CDR3 loop reads CASSQSRYRDQPQHF. DNA of the CDR3: TGCGCCAGCAGTCAATCGCGATACAGGGATCAGCCCCAGCATTTT.

The rearrangement links TRBV5-4 to TRBJ1-2; 8 nucleotides align to TRBD1. The V segment lost 5 bases and the J segment 6 bases; nucleotides outside the gene matches: 3. Germline CDR1 SGHNT, CDR2 YYREEE (reference sequence). The length of the CDR3 is 12 residues. The CDR3 reads CASRMDRDGYTF. The CDR3 DNA is TGTGCCAGCAGGATGGACAGGGATGGCTACACCTTC.